This entry is about one T cell receptor (beta chain). The antigen is undetermined. Germline V lookup: CDR1 MDHEN, CDR2 SYDVKM. With 5 bases clipped from V and 8 bases from J, the junction kept 11 bases outside the gene matches. CDR3 length: 14 amino acids. UMIs and a universal primer site were added when TCR cDNA was made by 5'RACE template switching. TCRdb analysed the 5' RACE reads with MiXCR anew, one entry per CDR3 protein. The table lists under 500,000 distinct CDR3 sequences, about 19% of them singletons, with about a sixth in the top ten. This specimen comes from a study of T cells after yellow fever vaccination. Study conclusions and caveats: From the bulk population, abundant clonotypes could contaminate and appear within FACS-sorted repertoires.

Here the sequenced sample was PBMCs, taken before the yellow fever booster vaccination. This sequence was found in a man aged 18 to 29 who received the YFV17D yellow fever vaccine. The chain combines TRBV28 with TRBJ1-2; 7 bases line up with TRBD1. The CDR3, as DNA: TGTGCCAGCAGTCTCGGGACAGCCCTATGGGGCTACACCTTC. Translation: CASSLGTALWGYTF.